One sample yielded the 19 T cell receptor beta chains listed below, sequenced in a study of metastatic and nonmetastatic thyroid tumors. Treatment of any kind had been given to no patient before thyroid surgery. TCRdb re-called the PCR reads through MiXCR. This sample yields some 28,000 clones, of which 20% to 25% are seen a single time; under 45% belongs to the top ten. Sequencing was carried out using blood. The receptors originated from a female donor with papillary thyroid cancer or a benign thyroid nodule (not recorded which). Some clones in this sample may be carry-over from other donors' samples.

This clone was counted at least ten times. The chain is built from TRBV5-6 and TRBJ1-4, with 8 bases fitting TRBD1. The CDR3 is 14 amino acids. J lost 3 bases, V lost 7 bases, and 5 bases had no gene match. Germline CDR1 SGHDT, CDR2 YYEEEE. The CDR3 loop reads CASAATGANEKLFF. CDR3 nucleotides: TGTGCCAGCGCCGCGACAGGGGCTAATGAAAAACTGTTTTTT.

This clone was detected ten times or more. The chain employs TRBV29-1 and TRBJ2-1; 9 bases are shared with TRBD2. This CDR3 has 15 residues. V lost 1 base, J lost 4 bases, and 5 bases stayed unmatched. Germline CDR1 reads SQVTM; CDR2 reads ANQGSEA. Here the CDR3 reads CSVEGLAGPYNEQFF. Here the CDR3 DNA reads TGCAGCGTTGAAGGGCTAGCGGGGCCGTACAATGAGCAGTTCTTC.

This clone qualifies as medium-sized. The chain is built from TRBV28 and TRBJ2-7; 8 bases are shared with TRBD2. CDR3 length: 15 amino acids. Germline V lookup: CDR1 MDHEN, CDR2 SYDVKM. After removal of 8 bases from V and 3 bases from J, the junction contained 12 bases not matched to a gene. In DNA form, the CDR3 reads TGTGCCAGCTCTGCCCAGGGACTAGGAATCTACGAGCAGTACTTC. Residues: CASSAQGLGIYEQYF.

In its sample, this clone ranks as medium-sized. The gene calls are TRBV12-3 or TRBV12-4 and TRBJ2-7, with D hard to call. The CDR3 is made up of 13 amino acids. Trimming removed 0 bases from V and 4 bases from J, with 7 bases in between. The DNA of the CDR3 is TGTGCCAGCAGTTTAGCGCTGGGGTACGAGCAGTACTTC. This sequence encodes CASSLALGYEQYF.

This clone was seen repeatedly, ten times or more. The chain has TRBV20-1 and TRBJ1-4; no firm D call. The CDR3 length is 14 residues. Per the germline V gene, CDR1 is DFQATT and CDR2 is SNEGSKA (reference sequence). With 2 bases removed from V and 4 bases from J, the gap between germline ends came to 11 bases. CDR3 DNA: TGCAGTGCTAGAATTGTGGAGATTAATGAAAAACTGTTTTTT. Encoded protein: CSARIVEINEKLFF.

By share, this clone ranks as medium-sized. The V call is TRBV28, the J call TRBJ2-1, with 8 bases identical to TRBD1. Per germline, CDR1 MDHEN and CDR2 SYDVKM. V was clipped by 6 bases and J by 4 bases; unmatched bases: 8. This CDR3 is 15 amino acids long. CDR3 residues: CASRKQGDQYNEQFF. Here the CDR3 DNA reads TGTGCCAGCAGGAAACAGGGGGATCAATACAATGAGCAGTTCTTC.

The V gene is TRBV5-1, the J gene TRBJ2-7; possible D gene TRBD2, 6 bases. CDR3 length: 13 residues. Looked up from germline, CDR1 is SGHRS and CDR2 is YFSETQ. Trimming shortened V by 3 bases and J by 1 base, and 8 bases separated the two germline ends. The CDR3 DNA sequence: TGCGCCAGCAGCTGGGGGGTTTCCTACGAGCAGTACTTC. Protein product: CASSWGVSYEQYF.

This clone appeared a few times. This chain uses TRBV6-1 with TRBJ2-3; the D gene is possibly TRBD1 (5 bases). The CDR3 covers 16 residues. Per germline, CDR1 MNHNS and CDR2 SASEGT. V dropped 4 bases and J dropped 2 bases, with 16 bases sitting between them. For the CDR3, the DNA is TGTGCCAGCAGTGCCCTGACAGCTAAGAACACAGATACGCAGTATTTT. It specifies CASSALTAKNTDTQYF.

This rearrangement joins TRBV20-1 to TRBJ1-2; no firm D call. Trimming removed 3 bases from V and 4 bases from J, with 18 bases in between. There are 15 residues in the CDR3. Germline loops: CDR1 DFQATT, CDR2 SNEGSKA (reference sequence). The CDR3 spells CSARPNEVPPYGYTF. CDR3 nucleotide sequence: TGCAGTGCTAGGCCTAACGAGGTCCCTCCCTATGGCTACACCTTC.

The table lists this clone with many counts. The chain uses TRBV10-1 and TRBJ1-1, with D possibly matching TRBD1 (6 bases). Trimming stripped 1 base from V and 6 bases from J, with 12 bases between. The CDR3 length is 14 residues. From germline, CDR1 is WNHNN and CDR2 SYGVQD (reference sequence). The CDR3: CASSEYQGTAEAFF. The CDR3 region has the DNA TGCGCCAGCAGTGAGTACCAGGGGACGGCTGAAGCTTTCTTT.

This clone has a count of ten or more. This chain joins TRBV28 and TRBJ1-4; D call uncertain. With 5 bases removed from V and 7 bases from J, the gap between germline ends came to 14 bases. This CDR3 contains 14 residues. The germline V gene encodes CDR1 MDHEN and CDR2 SYDVKM. CDR3 nucleotides: TGTGCCAGCAGTGCTCTCGGCGTTGGTGAAAAACTGTTTTTT. It codes for CASSALGVGEKLFF.

The rearrangement links TRBV13 to TRBJ2-3; 14 bases fit TRBD2. Germline V gene lookup returns CDR1 PRHDT and CDR2 FYEKMQ (reference sequence). The CDR3 loop spans 19 amino acids. Unmatched junction bases numbered 17, after V lost 4 bases and J lost 8 bases. CDR3 amino acids: CASSSTMWGLAGEVGTQYF. The CDR3 DNA reads TGTGCCAGCAGCTCCACGATGTGGGGACTAGCGGGAGAAGTTGGTACGCAGTATTTT.

This clone was counted at least ten times. The chain recombines TRBV28 with TRBJ2-5; D not certain. The CDR3 runs 12 residues. Per the germline V gene, CDR1 is MDHEN and CDR2 is SYDVKM. Between the trimmed V and J ends, which lost 6 bases and 4 bases, there was a span of 9 bases. CDR3 sequence reads: CASRDLGETQYF. CDR3 nucleotide sequence: TGTGCCAGCAGAGATCTTGGAGAGACCCAGTACTTC.

This clone occurred many times. The rearrangement joins TRBV24-1 to TRBJ1-5; D perhaps matches TRBD1 (5 bases). V gave up 3 bases and J gave up 4 bases, with 12 bases separating them. CDR1 is KGHDR and CDR2 is SFDVKD in the germline V gene. The CDR3 extends over 15 amino acids. The chain's CDR3 is CATSDTGTDNQPQHF. As DNA, the CDR3 is TGTGCCACCAGTGATACCGGGACGGATAATCAGCCCCAGCATTTT.

The chain has TRBV12-3 or TRBV12-4 and TRBJ2-3; 16 nucleotides match TRBD2. The CDR3 runs 15 residues. The V segment lost 6 bases and the J segment 4 bases; nucleotides outside the gene matches: 1. CDR3 nucleotides: TGTGCCAGCAGGGGACTAGCGGGGGGGCCAGATACGCAGTATTTT. Protein product: CASRGLAGGPDTQYF.

The table lists this clone with many counts. The chain has TRBV5-5 and TRBJ1-2; TRBD1 matches 11 bases. In germline, CDR1 is SGHKS, CDR2 YYEKEE (reference sequence). Trimming cost V 4 bases and J 3 bases; bases outside gene matches: 8. CDR3 length equals 16 residues. The CDR3 here is CASSRRDRGMDYGYTF. CDR3 DNA: TGTGCCAGCAGCCGCCGGGACAGGGGGATGGACTATGGCTACACCTTC.

This clone was found a few times. This chain joins TRBV12-3 or TRBV12-4 and TRBJ2-1; TRBD1 might be the D (5 bases). This CDR3 contains 15 residues. Trimming shortened V by 10 bases and J by 2 bases, and 18 bases separated the two germline ends. CDR3 amino acids: CATLESQGPYNEQFF. The CDR3 bases are TGTGCCACCCTTGAATCCCAGGGTCCCTACAATGAGCAGTTCTTC.

The genes are TRBV9 and TRBJ2-1; 9 positions match TRBD1. The CDR3 is made up of 15 amino acids. In germline, CDR1 is SGDLS, CDR2 YYNGEE. V trimming: 5 bases; J trimming: 6 bases; junction bases outside the gene matches: 9. In DNA, the CDR3 is TGTGCCAGCAGTCATGATACAGGGGGCCGCAATGAGCAGTTCTTC. Translating it yields CASSHDTGGRNEQFF.

The chain links TRBV28 to TRBJ1-2, with 9 nucleotides matching TRBD1. This CDR3 is 14 amino acids long. V was clipped by 11 bases and J by 8 bases; unmatched bases: 15. Germline loops: CDR1 MDHEN, CDR2 SYDVKM. The CDR3 loop is CAGKGGDRVGGYTF. The CDR3 DNA reads TGTGCCGGGAAAGGCGGGGACAGGGTAGGGGGCTACACCTTC.